The present T cell receptor beta chain was sequenced within a study of glioma-infiltrating T cells. Study-wide findings and caveats: Tissue-blood divergence was below expectation in non-neoplastic patients, above in gliomas.

There are 13 residues in the CDR3. Germline V CDR1 and CDR2: SEHNR, FQNEAQ (reference sequence). Amplification of TCR alpha and beta CDR3 regions from RNA used iRepertoire nested multiplex PCR. TCRdb reanalysed the multiplex PCR reads using MiXCR and keeps one entry per CDR3 protein. Among approximately 190,000 distinct CDR3 sequences, more than 30% were seen once, and the ten largest hold just over 20%. Notes on this clonotype: Its antigen is not known. This clone may be a read error of a much larger clone one base away.

Sequences were obtained from glioma tissue, nonneoplastic brain tissue, or PBMCs (not recorded which). The sequence was obtained from a human donor with low-grade glioma or glioblastoma, undergoing nonglioma brain surgery, or in good health (not recorded which). The genes are TRBV7-9 and TRBJ2-2, with D perhaps TRBD2 (5 bases). CDR3 sequence (DNA): TGTGCCAGCAGCTTAGAGTTATCCGGGGAGCTGCTTTTT. Its protein is CASSLELSGELLF.